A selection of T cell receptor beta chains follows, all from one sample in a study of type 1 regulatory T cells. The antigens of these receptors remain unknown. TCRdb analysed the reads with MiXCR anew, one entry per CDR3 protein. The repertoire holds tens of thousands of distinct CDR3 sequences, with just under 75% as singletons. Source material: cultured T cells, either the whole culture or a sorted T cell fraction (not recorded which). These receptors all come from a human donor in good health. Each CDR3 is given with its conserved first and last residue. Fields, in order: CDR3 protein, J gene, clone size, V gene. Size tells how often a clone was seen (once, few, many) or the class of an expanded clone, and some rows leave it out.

CASSQDRTGPSGGSSNEQFF TRBJ2-1 - TRBV4-2
CASSEMYDIYGYTF TRBJ1-2 - TRBV2
CASSLLTDTQYF TRBJ2-3 - TRBV28
CSGAAGNTEAFF TRBJ1-1 - TRBV20-1
CAWSVSGSGGTQYF TRBJ2-5 - TRBV30
CASSPLETSRNSPLHF TRBJ1-6 - TRBV7-8
CSARDQGALYNSPLHF TRBJ1-6 - TRBV20-1
CASSASGGAEDTQYF TRBJ2-3 - TRBV5-1
CSVVGQRSSYEQYF TRBJ2-7 - TRBV29-1
CASSPPNAHLGTQYF TRBJ2-5 - TRBV18
CASRLGGSSGELFF TRBJ2-2 once TRBV7-2
CASSRGPPKGGYTF TRBJ1-2 - TRBV12-3/TRBV12-4
CASSYPTGNSPLHF TRBJ1-6 once TRBV6-2/TRBV6-3
CSANGDLGTQYF TRBJ2-3 - TRBV20-1
CASSHKRAYEQYF TRBJ2-7 - TRBV5-4
CASSLGAFPYEQYF TRBJ2-7 - TRBV12-3/TRBV12-4
CASSSSPGGTDTQYF TRBJ2-3 - TRBV7-9
CASSENGPGSYEQYF TRBJ2-7 - TRBV6-1
CSASPGQNNEQFF TRBJ2-1 - TRBV20-1
CASSPLTRNDEQYF TRBJ2-7 few TRBV4-1